These 28 T cell receptor beta chains came from one sample sequenced in a study of cytomegalovirus exposure and HLA in healthy donors (dated by TCRdb to 2015 to 2018). Library method: the immunoSEQ multiplex PCR assay. The multiplex PCR relied on a mix of 60 forward primers for TCR Vbeta segments and 13 reverse primers for TCR Jbeta segments. TCRdb's version of the immuneACCESS table is confined to in-frame rearrangements and falls short of the full clone set. An unresolved V gene accounts for under half of the shortfall where checked; the remainder is of unknown origin. The sample records more than 150,000 clones, approximately 79% of which are singletons. The ten most abundant clones make up 6.3% of the sample. The sample was PBMCs. The receptor source for this set is a man aged 35-49 years in good health and CMV-seropositive.

The chain has TRBV9 and TRBJ2-7; 11 bases fit TRBD1. CDR1 is SGDLS, CDR2 YYNGEE, per germline. The J segment lost 6 bases and the V segment lost 0 bases, leaving 5 bases of the junction unmatched. This CDR3 region has 15 residues. The CDR3 region has the DNA TGTGCCAGCAGCGTAGGAGGACAGGGGGCAGGCGAGCAGTACTTC. This translates into CASSVGGQGAGEQYF.

The chain joins TRBV28 to TRBJ1-2; D not resolved. Germline loops: CDR1 MDHEN, CDR2 SYDVKM. This CDR3 comprises 13 residues. V was cut by 5 bases and J by 4 bases, with 11 bases left in between. CDR3 protein: CASSPGSAYGYTF. The CDR3 DNA reads TGTGCCAGCAGTCCCGGGTCAGCCTATGGCTACACCTTC.

J is TRBJ2-3 and V is TRBV6-5, with D possibly being TRBD2 (5 bases). This CDR3 has 14 residues. CDR1 and CDR2 from the germline V gene are MNHEY and SVGAGI. V was trimmed by 3 bases and J by 5 bases, leaving 12 bases between them. The CDR3 loop reads CASSYGFGVDTQYF. The DNA for the CDR3 is TGTGCCAGCAGTTATGGTTTCGGGGTAGATACGCAGTATTTT.

The CDR3 reads CASSPSDRRVGNTIYF. The CDR3 DNA reads as TGTGCCAGCAGCCCCTCCGACAGGCGAGTCGGAAACACCATATATTTT. The chain is built from TRBV7-6 and TRBJ1-3, with D possibly matching TRBD1 (6 bases). CDR1 and CDR2 (germline): SGHVS, FNYEAQ. The CDR3 is 16 residues long. Trimming stripped 5 bases from V and 4 bases from J, with 18 bases between.

V gene TRBV14 combines with J gene TRBJ1-1; TRBD1 matches at 7 bases. Trimming cost V 4 bases and J 3 bases; bases outside gene matches: 17. The CDR3 length is 18 residues. CDR1 SGHDN and CDR2 FVKESK come from the germline V gene. CDR3: CASSRTQGQDGEDTEAFF. The CDR3 DNA follows: TGTGCCAGCAGCCGGACACAAGGACAGGATGGGGAGGACACTGAAGCTTTCTTT.

This clone was observed a single time. The chain employs TRBV12-5 and TRBJ1-1; D may be TRBD1 (5 bases). The germline V gene encodes CDR1 LGHNT and CDR2 FRNRAP. The CDR3 extends over 15 amino acids. Trimming took off 2 bases at V and 1 base at J, with 11 bases between the two ends. CDR3 sequence reads: CASGLSRGTNTEAFF. The CDR3 DNA sequence: TGTGCTAGTGGTTTGTCACGGGGGACGAACACTGAAGCTTTCTTT. Full variable domain (missing parts from reference TRBV12-5 and TRBJ1-1): DARVTQTPRHKVTEMGQEVTMRCQPILGHNTVFWYRQTMMQGLELLAYFRNRAPLDDSGMPKDRFSAEMPDATLATLKIQPSEPRDSAVYFCASGLSRGTNTEAFFGQGTRLTVV.

The table lists this clone with a count of one. This chain links TRBV13 with TRBJ1-2, with 8 nucleotides matching TRBD1. This CDR3 has 16 amino acids. J lost 0 bases, V lost 4 bases, and 7 bases had no gene match. Germline lookup yields CDR1 PRHDT and CDR2 FYEKMQ (reference sequence). Written as DNA, the CDR3 is TGTGCCAGCAGCTCCCAAACAGGGGGTACTAACTATGGCTACACCTTC. Residues: CASSSQTGGTNYGYTF.

The chain is built from TRBV28 and TRBJ2-7, with D perhaps TRBD2 (6 bases). V dropped 6 bases and J dropped 1 base, with 13 bases sitting between them. Per germline, CDR1 MDHEN and CDR2 SYDVKM. The length of the CDR3 is 14 residues. The CDR3 loop is CASSAGTWSYEQYF. CDR3 DNA sequence: TGTGCCAGCAGCGCCGGGACTTGGTCCTACGAGCAGTACTTC.

This clone showed up just a few times. The chain links TRBV27 to TRBJ1-2; 8 positions agree with TRBD1. Germline CDR1 MNHEY, CDR2 SMNVEV (reference sequence). This CDR3 comprises 17 residues. The V gene end was trimmed by 6 bases and the J gene end by 3 bases; junction bases not matched to a gene: 15. DNA of the CDR3: TGTGCCAGCAGCTCACGACTCTCCCAGGGGGCCGACTATGGCTACACCTTC. Amino acids: CASSSRLSQGADYGYTF.

This chain joins TRBV25-1 and TRBJ1-2; D unresolved. CDR3 length equals 14 residues. CDR1 is MGHDK and CDR2 is SYGVNS in the germline V gene. Deletions cut 3 bases from V and 4 bases from J, with 12 bases between. This CDR3 is CASSDPRSLYGYTF. CDR3 sequence (DNA): TGTGCCAGCAGTGACCCTCGGTCACTCTATGGCTACACCTTC.

The V call is TRBV7-9, the J call TRBJ1-5; 12 bases fit TRBD1. The length of the CDR3 is 16 residues. Trimming removed 5 bases from V and 4 bases from J; junction bases left unmatched: 6. Germline V gene lookup returns CDR1 SEHNR and CDR2 FQNEAQ (reference sequence). The CDR3 protein is CASSLGTGGVNQPQHF. CDR3 DNA sequence: TGTGCCAGCAGCCTCGGGACAGGGGGCGTTAATCAGCCCCAGCATTTT. The full variable domain, completed using reference TRBV7-9 and TRBJ1-5, is DTGVSQNPRHKITKRGQNVTFRCDPISEHNRLYWYRQTLGQGPEFLTYFQNEAQLEKSRLLSDRFSAERPKGSFSTLEIQRTEQGDSAMYLCASSLGTGGVNQPQHFGDGTRLSIL.

This clone occurred once. The V gene is TRBV5-6, the J gene TRBJ2-7; 9 nucleotides match TRBD1. Germline V gene lookup returns CDR1 SGHDT and CDR2 YYEEEE. This CDR3 region has 14 residues. With 3 bases clipped from V and 3 bases from J, the junction kept 4 bases outside the gene matches. The CDR3 DNA is TGTGCCAGCAGCTCCGGGACAGGGCTCTACGAGCAGTACTTC. Encoded protein: CASSSGTGLYEQYF.

V usage is TRBV27 and J usage is TRBJ2-7; 7 bases fit TRBD1. CDR3 length: 15 residues. Germline CDR1 is MNHEY and CDR2 is SMNVEV (reference sequence). J was trimmed by 3 bases and V by 5 bases; bases with no gene match: 10. The CDR3 is CASSPYPHRGYEQYF. The CDR3 DNA sequence: TGTGCCAGCAGTCCTTACCCACACAGGGGCTACGAGCAGTACTTC.

This clone was seen a few times. The rearrangement uses TRBV6-4 and TRBJ2-1; 8 nucleotides line up with TRBD2. The CDR3 runs to 14 residues. V shed 2 bases and J 6 bases; nucleotides not matched to a gene: 3. CDR1 and CDR2 from the germline V gene are MRHNA and SNTAGT. The CDR3 nucleotides read TGTGCCAGCAGTGACGACGGGGGGGCCAATGAGCAGTTCTTC. Amino acids: CASSDDGGANEQFF.

The chain employs TRBV27 and TRBJ2-5; no definite D call. V lost 11 bases and J 2 bases, leaving 21 bases between the germline ends. The length of the CDR3 is 15 residues. Per germline, CDR1 MNHEY and CDR2 SMNVEV (reference sequence). CDR3: CARIKARIRQETQYF. In DNA form, the CDR3 reads TGTGCCCGCATTAAGGCGCGGATCCGTCAAGAGACCCAGTACTTC.

This chain connects TRBV19 to TRBJ2-7; 7 nucleotides line up with TRBD1. The CDR3 spans 14 residues. The V gene's germline CDR1 is LNHDA and CDR2 SQIVND (reference sequence). Germline trimming cut 3 bases from V and 6 bases from J; bases unmatched to any gene: 8. CDR3 residues: CASSIRQQGREQYF. DNA for the CDR3: TGTGCCAGTAGTATCCGTCAACAGGGGCGCGAGCAGTACTTC.

The chain is built from TRBV29-1 and TRBJ1-2; TRBD1 is a possible D gene (5 bases). Germline CDR1 and CDR2: SQVTM and ANQGSEA. V shed 6 bases and J shed 8 bases, with 19 bases lying between them. The CDR3 length is 13 residues. The CDR3 coding sequence is TGCAGCGTCTGGGGAGGGGTGGAAGGGGGCTACACCTTC. Translated: CSVWGGVEGGYTF.

The CDR3 DNA is TGTGCCAGCAGCTTAGCGACAGACTCTGGAAACACCATATATTTT. Its translation is CASSLATDSGNTIYF. J is TRBJ1-3 and V is TRBV7-2, with D maybe TRBD1 (5 bases). Germline CDR1 SGHTA, CDR2 FQGNSA. The CDR3 covers 15 residues. With 0 bases removed from V and 0 bases from J, the gap between germline ends came to 6 bases.

This chain joins TRBV15 and TRBJ2-7, with D possibly matching TRBD2 (6 bases). Trimming took off 0 bases at V and 4 bases at J, with 13 bases between the two ends. Germline lookup yields CDR1 LNHNV and CDR2 YYDKDF (reference sequence). The CDR3 has 15 amino acids. DNA for the CDR3: TGTGCCACCAGCAGAGATAGCCGGGGAGGATACGAGCAGTACTTC. It codes for CATSRDSRGGYEQYF.

The J gene is TRBJ2-7, the V gene TRBV28, with D possibly being TRBD2 (6 bases). From germline, CDR1 is MDHEN and CDR2 SYDVKM. The germline V and J ends were trimmed by 10 bases and 0 bases, with 13 bases remaining between them. The length of the CDR3 is 13 residues. Here the CDR3 DNA reads TGTGCCATCTGGGGGGACGGCTCCTACGAGCAGTACTTC. It specifies CAIWGDGSYEQYF.

The chain employs TRBV6-5 and TRBJ2-7; D gene uncertain. Germline V gene lookup returns CDR1 MNHEY and CDR2 SVGAGI. Trimming took 7 bases from V and 0 from J, leaving 10 bases between them. The CDR3 consists of 13 residues. Here the CDR3 reads CASIVVHSYEQYF. DNA for the CDR3: TGTGCCAGCATAGTCGTCCACTCCTACGAGCAGTACTTC.

CDR3 in amino acids: CASGLVSANNEQFF. CDR3 coding DNA: TGTGCTAGTGGTTTGGTCAGCGCAAACAATGAGCAGTTCTTC. J is TRBJ2-1 and V is TRBV12-5; D uncertain. The germline V gene has CDR1 LGHNT and CDR2 FRNRAP. This CDR3 comprises 14 residues. Trimming shortened V by 0 bases and J by 5 bases, and 8 bases separated the two germline ends.

The V call is TRBV5-4, the J call TRBJ2-6; D is perhaps TRBD1 (6 bases). CDR3 size: 17 residues. V was cut by 4 bases and J by 0 bases, with 14 bases left in between. Per germline, CDR1 SGHNT and CDR2 YYREEE (reference sequence). The DNA of the CDR3 is TGTGCCAGCAGCGCTAGACAGGCCCTCTCTGGGGCCAACGTCCTGACTTTC. This sequence encodes CASSARQALSGANVLTF.

This rearrangement joins TRBV4-1 to TRBJ2-1; TRBD2 is a possible D gene (6 bases). The CDR3 totals 15 residues. The germline V and J ends were trimmed by 1 base and 3 bases, with 10 bases remaining between them. The germline gives CDR1 MGHRA, CDR2 YSYEKL. CDR3 loop: CASSQVWGDYNEQFF. CDR3 bases: TGCGCCAGCAGCCAAGTGTGGGGGGACTACAATGAGCAGTTCTTC.

The chain combines TRBV7-8 with TRBJ1-2; D is unclear. Germline V lookup: CDR1 SGHVS, CDR2 FQNEAQ. V was cut by 1 base and J by 5 bases, with 11 bases left in between. CDR3 length: 14 residues. This CDR3 is CASSLGWGVYGYTF. The DNA of the CDR3 is TGTGCCAGCAGCTTAGGGTGGGGAGTTTATGGCTACACCTTC. Filled out from reference TRBV7-8 and TRBJ1-2, the complete variable domain reads GAGVSQSPRYKVAKRGQDVALRCDPISGHVSLFWYQQALGQGPEFLTYFQNEAQLDKSGLPSDRFFAERPEGSVSTLKIQRTQQEDSAVYLCASSLGWGVYGYTFGSGTRLTVV.

The J gene is TRBJ1-2, the V gene TRBV30; no definite D call. From germline, CDR1 is GTSNPN and CDR2 SVGIG (reference sequence). Deletions cut 4 bases from V and 4 bases from J, with 13 bases between. The CDR3 is 13 residues long. The chain's CDR3 is CAWKSTLVYGYTF. The DNA for the CDR3 is TGTGCCTGGAAAAGCACCCTCGTCTATGGCTACACCTTC.

The chain joins TRBV30 to TRBJ1-4; D not certain. This CDR3 has 13 amino acids. Germline V lookup: CDR1 GTSNPN, CDR2 SVGIG (reference sequence). The V end was cut by 8 bases, the J end by 0 bases, with 10 bases between. In DNA, the CDR3 is TGTGCCGGCGGCGGGGCAACTAATGAAAAACTGTTTTTT. Its protein is CAGGGATNEKLFF.

Only one count was recorded for this clone. J is TRBJ2-6 and V is TRBV19, with 7 bases fitting TRBD1. With 5 bases clipped from V and 5 bases from J, the junction kept 9 bases outside the gene matches. The germline V gene has CDR1 LNHDA and CDR2 SQIVND (reference sequence). The CDR3 spans 16 residues. The CDR3 loop reads CASSVTTGWRANVLTF. The CDR3 region has the DNA TGTGCCAGTAGTGTCACGACAGGGTGGAGGGCCAACGTCCTGACTTTC.